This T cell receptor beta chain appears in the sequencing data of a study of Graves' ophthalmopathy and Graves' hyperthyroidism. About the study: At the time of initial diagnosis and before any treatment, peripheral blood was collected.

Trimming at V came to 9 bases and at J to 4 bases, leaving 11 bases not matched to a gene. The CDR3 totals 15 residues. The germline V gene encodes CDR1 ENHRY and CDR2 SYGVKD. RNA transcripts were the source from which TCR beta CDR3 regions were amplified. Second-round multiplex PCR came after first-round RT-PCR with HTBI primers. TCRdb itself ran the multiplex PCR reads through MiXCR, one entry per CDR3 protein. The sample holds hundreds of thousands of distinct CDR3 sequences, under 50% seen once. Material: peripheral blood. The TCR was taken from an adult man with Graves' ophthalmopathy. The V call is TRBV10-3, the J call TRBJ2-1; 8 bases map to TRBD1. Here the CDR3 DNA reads TGTGCCATTGGCACGGGACAGGACGCTTACAATGAGCAGTTCTTC. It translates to CAIGTGQDAYNEQFF.